This TCR beta chain was found in a study of hypomethylating agent response in myelodysplastic syndrome. Study-level information: About 6 patients responded with complete response or hematologic improvement; roughly five did not. Regarding the study as a whole: After treatment, novel clonotypes emerged more in responders, contracted ones more in non-responders.

Points on this clone: The antigen is undetermined.

With 4 bases clipped from V and 7 bases from J, the junction kept 10 bases outside the gene matches. In germline, CDR1 is MNHNS, CDR2 SASEGT. The CDR3 is made up of 14 amino acids. Repertoires were generated with immunoSEQ multiplex PCR, while TCRdb's copy carries only in-frame clones and drops some. The table lists some 6,000 clones, around four fifths of them singletons. This TCR was recovered from a human donor with myelodysplastic syndrome. V and J are TRBV6-1 and TRBJ2-7, with TRBD1 matching over 7 bases. The material sequenced was bone marrow, taken before or after starting hypomethylating agent treatment for myelodysplastic syndrome (not recorded which). CDR3 sequence: CASSVIGGSGEQYF. DNA for the CDR3: TGTGCCAGCAGTGTGATAGGGGGCTCGGGTGAGCAGTACTTC.